This entry lists 3 T cell receptor beta chains sequenced from one sample in a study of cytomegalovirus exposure and HLA in healthy donors. This PCR relied on a set of 60 Vbeta primers and 13 Jbeta primers. The table came from immunoSEQ multiplex PCR; TCRdb's copy has only in-frame clones and leaves some out. The sample lists around 200,000 clones; around 83% were seen once. The specimen sequenced was PBMCs. These receptors were collected from a woman aged 40 to 50 in good health and CMV-seronegative.

The chain links TRBV4-1 to TRBJ1-4, with D hard to call. The V gene's germline CDR1 is MGHRA and CDR2 YSYEKL. This CDR3 is built from 13 residues. V dropped 2 bases and J dropped 6 bases, with 7 bases sitting between them. Written as DNA, the CDR3 is TGCGCCAGCAGCCAAAATGAGGATGAAAAACTGTTTTTT. Amino acids: CASSQNEDEKLFF.

The chain is built from TRBV27 and TRBJ2-7; 9 bases agree with TRBD2. J gave up 4 bases and V 4 bases, and 11 bases lay outside the gene matches. CDR3 length: 16 residues. Germline CDR1 and CDR2: MNHEY and SMNVEV (reference sequence). In DNA, the CDR3 is TGTGCCAGCAGTTCCCCTAGTAGCGGGAGTCGGTACGAGCAGTACTTC. Protein product: CASSSPSSGSRYEQYF.

The chain recombines TRBV28 with TRBJ1-2; TRBD1 agrees at 9 bases. This CDR3 region has 13 residues. Germline V CDR1 and CDR2: MDHEN, SYDVKM. V lost 5 bases, J lost 8 bases, and 6 bases stayed unmatched. Written as DNA, the CDR3 is TGTGCCAGCAGTCAACAGGGGGCGGGGGGCTACACCTTC. Its translation: CASSQQGAGGYTF.